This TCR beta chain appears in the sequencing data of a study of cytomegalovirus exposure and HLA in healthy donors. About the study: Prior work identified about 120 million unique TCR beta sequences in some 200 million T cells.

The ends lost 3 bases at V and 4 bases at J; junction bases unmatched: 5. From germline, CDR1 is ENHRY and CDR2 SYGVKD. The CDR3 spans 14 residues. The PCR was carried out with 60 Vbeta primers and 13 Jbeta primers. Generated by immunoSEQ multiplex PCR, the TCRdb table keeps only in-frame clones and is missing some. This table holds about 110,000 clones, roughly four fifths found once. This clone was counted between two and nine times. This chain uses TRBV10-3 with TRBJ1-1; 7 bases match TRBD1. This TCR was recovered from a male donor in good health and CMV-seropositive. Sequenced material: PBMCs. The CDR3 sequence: CAISDEGAGTEAFF. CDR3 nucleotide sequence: TGTGCCATCAGTGATGAGGGGGCTGGCACTGAAGCTTTCTTT.